Listed below are T cell receptor beta chains from one sample, sequenced in a study of T-cell memory formation after mild COVID-19. TCRdb re-derived calls from the 5' RACE reads in MiXCR, one entry per CDR3 protein. The sample holds around 340,000 distinct CDR3 sequences, roughly 20% seen once. Sequences were obtained from PBMCs or a T cell subset sorted from them (not recorded which). These receptors all stem from an adult woman who had mild COVID-19 (a few samples of this study predate the infection). Cell type and time point are not known. Each CDR3 is given with its conserved first and last residue. The D gene is left open where the match is weak. The size entry is marked missing in some rows and otherwise reads once, few, many or a size class.

v_gene,j_gene,d_gene,abundance,CDR3nt,CDR3aa
TRBV12-3/TRBV12-4,TRBJ2-3,TRBD2,.,TGTGCCAGCAGTTTAGCGCGTGGGGCTAGCGGGGGGCTTATTTATATATCTAGCACAGATACGCAGTATTTT,CASSLARGASGGLIYISSTDTQYF
TRBV29-1,TRBJ2-7,.,few,TGCAGCGTAGATGTCAGGGGAGGGGATGGGGAGCAGTACTTC,CSVDVRGGDGEQYF
TRBV5-6,TRBJ2-1,TRBD2,many,TGTGCCAGCAGCTTTGGTAGCGGGGCCTACAATGAGCAGTTCTTC,CASSFGSGAYNEQFF
TRBV12-3/TRBV12-4,TRBJ2-5,TRBD1,few,TGTGCCAGCAGTTTAGGGACAGGGGGGCATTATGAGACCCAGTACTTC,CASSLGTGGHYETQYF
TRBV10-3,TRBJ2-3,TRBD1,.,TGTGCCATCGATAAGACAGGGGCTGGGGATACGCAGTATTTT,CAIDKTGAGDTQYF
TRBV7-2,TRBJ2-2,TRBD2,many,TGTGCCAGCAGCCCGACTAGCGGGGGGTCTCTCACCGGGGAGCTGTTTTTT,CASSPTSGGSLTGELFF
TRBV24-1,TRBJ2-2,.,.,TGTGCCACCAGTGATTTGCCGGGAACCGGGGAGCTGTTTTTT,CATSDLPGTGELFF
TRBV7-9,TRBJ2-3,TRBD2,.,TGTGCCAGCAGCGCTCGTAATAGGACTAGCCATGAGGTCGCAGATACGCAGTATTTT,CASSARNRTSHEVADTQYF
TRBV9,TRBJ1-4,.,.,TGTGCCAGCAGCGCACCACGGGGGGCTGGAAAAAAACTGTTTTTT,CASSAPRGAGKKLFF
TRBV2,TRBJ2-1,.,few,TGTGCCAGCAGTGAAGTCCGATCCGAGGGCCACAATGAGCAGTTCTTC,CASSEVRSEGHNEQFF
TRBV6-2/TRBV6-3,TRBJ2-5,.,.,TGTGCCAGCAGTCCTAGGGCCCCTTGGGCGACCCAGTACTTC,CASSPRAPWATQYF
TRBV24-1,TRBJ2-1,TRBD1,.,TGTGCCACCAGTGATGCCCTGGGACAGGCCGCCTACAATGAGCAGTTCTTC,CATSDALGQAAYNEQFF
TRBV5-1,TRBJ2-3,.,few,TGCGCCAGCTCGACCACAGGGTCAAGCACAGATACGCAGTATTTT,CASSTTGSSTDTQYF